These T cell receptor beta chains were read from a single sample in a study of blood T cell repertoires in COVID-19. The data were produced by immunoSEQ multiplex PCR, yet TCRdb's version contains in-frame clones alone and is incomplete. Of tens of thousands of clones in the sample, around 90% are singletons; the top ten hold roughly 6.2%. The source material was peripheral blood. Source of these receptors: a man between 45 and 60 years old with active COVID-19. Each CDR3 is given with its conserved first and last residue. Fields, in order: J gene, D gene, V gene, clone size, CDR3 DNA, CDR3 protein. The D gene is left open where the match is weak. Clone size, where shown, is once, few, many, or a class for clones that have expanded.

J gene: TRBJ2-2
D gene: TRBD2
V gene: TRBV7-3
clone size: -
CDR3 DNA: TGTGCCAGCAGTTTTTCCCGAGGTAGCGGGAGTATTAACGCCGGGGAGCTGTTTTTT
CDR3 protein: CASSFSRGSGSINAGELFF

J gene: TRBJ1-2
D gene: -
V gene: TRBV7-2
clone size: -
CDR3 DNA: TGTGCCAGCAGCTTAGGGGTTGGGGGCGCAGGTGGCTACACCTTC
CDR3 protein: CASSLGVGGAGGYTF

J gene: TRBJ1-2
D gene: -
V gene: TRBV5-1
clone size: -
CDR3 DNA: TGCGCCAGCAGCTTGGAATCAGTTCCTGGCTACACCTTC
CDR3 protein: CASSLESVPGYTF

J gene: TRBJ2-7
D gene: TRBD2
V gene: TRBV28
clone size: -
CDR3 DNA: TGTGCCAGTAAAGAAAATAGCGGGATCTACGAGCAGTACTTC
CDR3 protein: CASKENSGIYEQYF

J gene: TRBJ2-7
D gene: -
V gene: TRBV6-5
clone size: -
CDR3 DNA: TGTGCCAGCAGTTTCCAAGACAGCACCGCCTACGAGCAGTACTTC
CDR3 protein: CASSFQDSTAYEQYF

J gene: TRBJ2-7
D gene: -
V gene: TRBV27
clone size: -
CDR3 DNA: TGTGCCAGCAGTCTCCTTCCGTCGCACAGGGCCTCCTACGAGCAGTACTTC
CDR3 protein: CASSLLPSHRASYEQYF

J gene: TRBJ1-5
D gene: -
V gene: TRBV19
clone size: -
CDR3 DNA: TGTGCCAGTAGTGTTACCGGGACACATAACAATCAGCCCCAGCATTTT
CDR3 protein: CASSVTGTHNNQPQHF

J gene: TRBJ1-1
D gene: -
V gene: TRBV29-1
clone size: once
CDR3 DNA: TGCAGCGTCCTCTTTACACTCAGGGAAAACACTGAAGCTTTCTTT
CDR3 protein: CSVLFTLRENTEAFF

J gene: TRBJ2-3
D gene: -
V gene: TRBV7-9
clone size: -
CDR3 DNA: TGTGCCAGCAGCTTCTCAACAGGGCCCGATACGCAGTATTTT
CDR3 protein: CASSFSTGPDTQYF

J gene: TRBJ2-3
D gene: -
V gene: TRBV5-1
clone size: -
CDR3 DNA: TGCGCCAGCAGCACGGACAACCCAGATACGCAGTATTTT
CDR3 protein: CASSTDNPDTQYF

J gene: TRBJ2-3
D gene: -
V gene: TRBV7-2
clone size: -
CDR3 DNA: TGTGCCAGCAGGGCTCCCCCCACAGATACGCAGTATTTT
CDR3 protein: CASRAPPTDTQYF

J gene: TRBJ1-4
D gene: TRBD1
V gene: TRBV19
clone size: -
CDR3 DNA: TGTGCCAGTAGTAGGGGACAGATAACAACTAATGAAAAACTGTTTTTT
CDR3 protein: CASSRGQITTNEKLFF

J gene: TRBJ1-5
D gene: -
V gene: TRBV20-1
clone size: -
CDR3 DNA: TGCAGTGCTAGTCGCGATCAGCCCCAGCATTTT
CDR3 protein: CSASRDQPQHF

J gene: TRBJ1-1
D gene: -
V gene: TRBV2
clone size: once
CDR3 DNA: TGTGCCAGCAGTGAAGCTCGGTTAGCAGCTTTCTTT
CDR3 protein: CASSEARLAAFF

J gene: TRBJ2-6
D gene: -
V gene: TRBV9
clone size: few
CDR3 DNA: TGTGCCAGCAGCCTGGCGGCTGGGGCCAACGTCCTGACTTTC
CDR3 protein: CASSLAAGANVLTF